This T cell receptor (beta chain) was recovered during a study of OX40 agonist ivuxolimab in advanced cancers. Findings and limits, study-wide: In a subset of nonresponders, normalized T-cell clonal expansion was also low.

Note on this clone: Antigen specificity is unknown.

V was cut by 2 bases and J by 5 bases, with 7 bases left in between. The CDR3 loop spans 13 amino acids. Germline V gene data show CDR1 as MNHEY and CDR2 as SMNVEV (reference sequence). Blood samples were obtained at baseline, cycle 4 day 1, and cycle 7 day 1. Sequenced by immunoSEQ multiplex PCR; TCRdb stores in-frame clones only, minus some. The sample lists around 62,000 clones; roughly 80% were seen once. This chain joins TRBV27 and TRBJ2-1, with D hard to call. The specimen comprised CD4+ or CD8+ T cells sorted from blood, sampled in a trial of the OX40 agonist ivuxolimab. The TCR originated in an adult with an advanced solid tumor such as melanoma, head and neck, liver or kidney cancer. The CDR3 DNA reads TGTGCCAGCAGTTTAAACGCTAACAATGAGCAGTTCTTC. Amino acid sequence: CASSLNANNEQFF.